These 24 T cell receptor beta chains were all obtained from the same sample, sequenced in a study of cytomegalovirus exposure and HLA in healthy donors. TCRdb's table, derived via immunoSEQ multiplex PCR, lists solely in-frame clones and lacks some. Of fewer than 400,000 clones listed, roughly 90% are singletons. Sequences were obtained from PBMCs. All receptors come from a woman between 18 and 30 years old in good health and CMV-seronegative.

The chain is built from TRBV2 and TRBJ2-1; 7 nucleotides agree with TRBD1. The V gene's germline CDR1 is SNHLY and CDR2 FYNNEI. The CDR3 runs to 13 residues. J lost 8 bases, V lost 6 bases, and 7 bases had no gene match. In DNA, the CDR3 is TGTGCCAGCAGACCCGACAGGGTGGATGAGCAGTTCTTC. This codes for CASRPDRVDEQFF. Filled out from reference TRBV2 and TRBJ2-1, the complete variable domain reads EPEVTQTPSHQVTQMGQEVILRCVPISNHLYFYWYRQILGQKVEFLVSFYNNEISEKSEIFDDQFSVERPDGSNFTLKIRSTKLEDSAMYFCASRPDRVDEQFFGPGTRLTVL.

The rearrangement uses TRBV27 and TRBJ1-4; TRBD1 matches 7 bases. This CDR3 comprises 19 residues. V trimming: 1 base; J trimming: 8 bases; junction bases outside the gene matches: 19. From germline, CDR1 is MNHEY and CDR2 SMNVEV (reference sequence). The CDR3 loop reads CASSLYPRGQGEVEEKLFF. The CDR3 nucleotides are TGTGCCAGCAGTTTATATCCCAGGGGCCAGGGGGAAGTCGAGGAAAAACTGTTTTTT.

This chain joins TRBV2 and TRBJ2-7, with 7 bases identical to TRBD2. J gave up 0 bases and V 5 bases, and 19 bases lay outside the gene matches. CDR1 SNHLY and CDR2 FYNNEI come from the germline V gene. The length of the CDR3 is 19 residues. The chain's CDR3 is CASSYPGFWTSKSSYEQYF. The CDR3 DNA follows: TGTGCCAGCAGTTACCCCGGATTTTGGACTAGTAAAAGCTCCTACGAGCAGTACTTC.

The V gene is TRBV9, the J gene TRBJ2-2, with TRBD2 as a possible D gene (6 bases). The V end lost 0 bases, the J end lost 3 bases, and 6 bases lay between the germline ends. Germline V gene sequence: CDR1 SGDLS, CDR2 YYNGEE. There are 14 residues in the CDR3. The CDR3 loop reads CASSVAGDTGELFF. For the CDR3, the DNA is TGTGCCAGCAGCGTAGCGGGAGACACCGGGGAGCTGTTTTTT. Full variable domain (missing parts from reference TRBV9 and TRBJ2-2): DSGVTQTPKHLITATGQRVTLRCSPRSGDLSVYWYQQSLDQGLQFLIQYYNGEERAKGNILERFSAQQFPDLHSELNLSSLELGDSALYFCASSVAGDTGELFFGEGSRLTVL.

CDR3 protein: CASSVTSAPSYEQYF. The CDR3, as DNA: TGTGCCAGCAGCGTAACTAGCGCCCCCTCCTACGAGCAGTACTTC. The J gene is TRBJ2-7, the V gene TRBV9, with 7 bases matching TRBD2. Looked up from germline, CDR1 is SGDLS and CDR2 is YYNGEE. The CDR3 consists of 15 residues. V dropped 1 base and J dropped 0; count of bases not matched to a gene: 4.

This chain uses TRBV6-5 with TRBJ1-3; 8 bases map to TRBD1. CDR1 MNHEY and CDR2 SVGAGI come from the germline V gene. J gave up 7 bases and V 6 bases, and 11 bases lay outside the gene matches. The CDR3 is 15 amino acids. CDR3: CASRPDRELGNTIYF. The CDR3 DNA follows: TGTGCCAGCAGGCCGGACAGGGAATTGGGGAACACCATATATTTT.

CDR3 protein: CASSSPGSGDNEQYF. In DNA, the CDR3 is TGTGCCAGTAGTTCCCCGGGTAGCGGGGACAACGAGCAGTACTTC. The chain is built from TRBV19 and TRBJ2-7; 8 bases agree with TRBD2. Per the germline V gene, CDR1 is LNHDA and CDR2 is SQIVND (reference sequence). The junction had 11 bases not matched to a gene; V was cut back by 5 bases and J by 5 bases. This CDR3 is built from 15 residues.

This sequence joins TRBV27 and TRBJ1-2, with TRBD1 matching 8 bases. Germline-derived CDR1 and CDR2 are MNHEY and SMNVEV (reference sequence). CDR3 size: 12 residues. V was clipped by 6 bases and J by 6 bases; unmatched bases: 3. CDR3: CASSPRGHGYTF. In nucleotides, the CDR3 is TGTGCCAGCAGCCCCAGGGGGCATGGCTACACCTTC.

The chain uses TRBV7-9 and TRBJ1-5; 8 bases line up with TRBD1. J was trimmed by 5 bases and V by 5 bases; bases with no gene match: 5. This CDR3 has 14 amino acids. The germline gives CDR1 SEHNR, CDR2 FQNEAQ (reference sequence). The CDR3, as DNA: TGTGCCAGCAGCGGACAGGGCGTTTATCAGCCCCAGCATTTT. Translation: CASSGQGVYQPQHF. Filled out from reference TRBV7-9 and TRBJ1-5, the complete variable domain reads DTGVSQNPRHKITKRGQNVTFRCDPISEHNRLYWYRQTLGQGPEFLTYFQNEAQLEKSRLLSDRFSAERPKGSFSTLEIQRTEQGDSAMYLCASSGQGVYQPQHFGDGTRLSIL.

The chain couples TRBV7-3 to TRBJ2-7, with D perhaps matching TRBD2 (6 bases). The CDR3 loop spans 14 amino acids. Per the germline V gene, CDR1 is SGHTA and CDR2 is FQGTGA. V dropped 5 bases and J dropped 4 bases, with 15 bases sitting between them. The CDR3 loop reads CASSPGENPYEQYF. The CDR3 nucleotides read TGTGCCAGCAGCCCGGGAGAAAACCCTTACGAGCAGTACTTC.

V usage is TRBV7-2 and J usage is TRBJ2-3; TRBD1 matches at 7 bases. With V trimmed by 1 base and J by 8 bases, 6 bases remained unmatched. This CDR3 has 14 residues. Germline CDR1 is SGHTA and CDR2 is FQGNSA. The CDR3 sequence is CASSLVGGDATQYF. The CDR3 nucleotides read TGTGCCAGCAGCTTAGTAGGGGGCGATGCTACGCAGTATTTT.

Only a few counts were recorded for this clone. The chain uses TRBV5-6 and TRBJ2-2; 9 positions match TRBD1. This CDR3 spans 16 amino acids. Germline V CDR1 and CDR2: SGHDT, YYEEEE. The junction had 9 bases not matched to a gene; V was cut back by 4 bases and J by 5 bases. CDR3 bases: TGTGCCAGCAGCGAACTAGGACAGGGGTCTACCGGGGAGCTGTTTTTT. This codes for CASSELGQGSTGELFF.

This chain links TRBV19 with TRBJ1-2; D gene ambiguous. The germline CDR1 and CDR2 sequences are LNHDA and SQIVND (reference sequence). V lost 10 bases and J 7 bases, leaving 22 bases between the germline ends. The CDR3 has 14 amino acids. CDR3 sequence reads: CATGYGRRESGYTF. The CDR3 DNA reads TGTGCCACGGGGTACGGCAGGAGGGAATCTGGCTACACCTTC.

The rearrangement joins TRBV12-5 to TRBJ2-7; 7 nucleotides match TRBD2. V lost 4 bases to trimming and J lost 6 bases; unmatched junction nucleotides: 12. This CDR3 spans 15 amino acids. CDR1 is LGHNT and CDR2 is FRNRAP in the germline V gene. CDR3 region: CASGSYSSGLIEQYF. DNA for the CDR3: TGTGCTAGTGGTTCCTATTCTAGCGGCTTGATCGAGCAGTACTTC.

The genes are TRBV4-3 and TRBJ1-2; tentatively, D is TRBD1 (5 bases). The ends were cut back, 0 bases at V and 7 bases at J, with 15 bases in the middle. Germline-derived CDR1 and CDR2 are LGHNA and YSLEER. This CDR3 has 15 residues. The DNA of the CDR3 is TGCGCCAGCAGCCAAGATAATATGGGGACTGGTGGCTACACCTTC. Protein sequence: CASSQDNMGTGGYTF.

The V and J genes are TRBV5-4 and TRBJ2-7, with a possible D match to TRBD2 (5 bases). CDR3 size: 13 residues. CDR1 is SGHNT, CDR2 YYREEE, per germline (reference sequence). The V end lost 2 bases, the J end lost 1 base, and 7 bases lay between the germline ends. CDR3 protein: CASSFAGSYEQYF. CDR3 in DNA: TGTGCCAGCAGCTTTGCGGGTTCCTACGAGCAGTACTTC.

Here the CDR3 reads CASSPGSGRAGELFF. CDR3 bases: TGTGCCAGCTCCCCGGGGAGCGGAAGAGCCGGGGAGCTGTTTTTT. This chain joins TRBV18 and TRBJ2-2; weak D call: TRBD2 (5 bases). V lost 6 bases and J 6 bases, leaving 17 bases between the germline ends. The CDR3 length is 15 residues. From germline, CDR1 is KGHSH and CDR2 LQKENI.

The chain links TRBV7-6 to TRBJ2-7, with TRBD2 identical over 7 bases. Trimming removed 3 bases from V and 0 bases from J; junction bases left unmatched: 5. This CDR3 region has 15 residues. The germline gives CDR1 SGHVS, CDR2 FNYEAQ. CDR3 sequence reads: CASSLGGVGSYEQYF. CDR3 DNA: TGTGCCAGCAGCTTGGGGGGGGTCGGCTCCTACGAGCAGTACTTC.

The chain combines TRBV18 with TRBJ2-3; 9 bases agree with TRBD1. CDR1 KGHSH and CDR2 LQKENI come from the germline V gene. The J segment lost 0 bases and the V segment lost 0 bases, leaving 1 base of the junction unmatched. This CDR3 spans 16 amino acids. Here the CDR3 reads CASSPPGQGSTDTQYF. CDR3 in DNA: TGTGCCAGCTCACCACCGGGACAGGGAAGCACAGATACGCAGTATTTT.

The V and J genes are TRBV7-6 and TRBJ2-7; 7 bases map to TRBD2. Losses at the gene ends were 5 bases for V and 3 bases for J; bases not matched to a gene: 10. This CDR3 has 15 residues. Germline V gene data show CDR1 as SGHVS and CDR2 as FNYEAQ. The CDR3 spells CASSPGGRQNYEQYF. The CDR3 region has the DNA TGTGCCAGCAGCCCCGGGGGGAGACAGAACTACGAGCAGTACTTC.

The chain joins TRBV6-6 to TRBJ1-1; the match to TRBD1 covers 7 bases. Losses at the gene ends were 2 bases for V and 1 base for J; bases not matched to a gene: 7. This CDR3 is 16 amino acids long. Germline loops: CDR1 MNHNY, CDR2 SVGAGI (reference sequence). In nucleotides, the CDR3 is TGTGCCAGCAGTTACCTCTCGACAGGGAGGAACACTGAAGCTTTCTTT. Translating it yields CASSYLSTGRNTEAFF.

The V and J genes are TRBV5-1 and TRBJ1-4, with D hard to call. Per germline, CDR1 SGHRS and CDR2 YFSETQ. This CDR3 spans 14 amino acids. V was shortened by 5 bases and J by 4 bases, with 12 bases between the two germline ends. DNA of the CDR3: TGCGCCAGCAGGGTCTCCGGGGTTAATGAAAAACTGTTTTTT. The encoded protein is CASRVSGVNEKLFF.

The chain carries TRBV7-2 and TRBJ1-2; D is unclear. The CDR3 spans 16 residues. CDR1 is SGHTA, CDR2 FQGNSA, per germline. Trimming removed 5 bases from V and 8 bases from J, with 24 bases in between. In DNA form, the CDR3 reads TGTGCCAGCAGCCATACCCCCGACAACTCCCCCGGCGGCTACACCTTC. This encodes CASSHTPDNSPGGYTF.

This clone has more than one count but fewer than ten. The CDR3 DNA reads TGTGCCAGCAGGGCGACGGACAGGAACACTGAAGCTTTCTTT. The encoded protein is CASRATDRNTEAFF. The rearrangement uses TRBV6-6 and TRBJ1-1; D is possibly TRBD1 (6 bases). The V gene lost 6 bases and the J gene lost 1 base, with 12 bases spanning the gap. The CDR3 loop spans 14 amino acids. Germline V gives CDR1 MNHNY, CDR2 SVGAGI (reference sequence).